Presented here are 22 T cell receptor beta chains from one specimen sequenced in a study of spatial heterogeneity in lung cancer. A single record per CDR3 protein comes from TCRdb applying MiXCR to the 5' RACE reads. The data contain about 120,000 distinct CDR3 sequences, 12% of them singletons. Time point reported: blood at routine non-recurrence follow-up after resection. Unsorted whole RNA from tumor, nontumor lung or frozen PBMC underwent sequencing. The specimen was PBMCs, collected at follow-up. These receptors were collected from a male donor with early-stage non-small cell lung cancer.

The chain joins TRBV30 to TRBJ1-1; D ambiguous. The V end lost 4 bases, the J end lost 3 bases, and 6 bases lay between the germline ends. CDR3 length: 11 amino acids. The germline V gene encodes CDR1 GTSNPN and CDR2 SVGIG (reference sequence). The CDR3 region is CAWTRDTEAFF. The CDR3 DNA reads as TGTGCCTGGACCCGGGACACTGAAGCTTTCTTT.

This rearrangement joins TRBV3-1 to TRBJ1-6, with unresolved D. Germline V gives CDR1 LGHDT, CDR2 YNNKEL (reference sequence). CDR3 length equals 15 residues. Trimming cost V 4 bases and J 7 bases, with 14 bases left between them. Written as DNA, the CDR3 is TGTGCCAGCAGCCGCGGATCCCCAGACAATTCACCCCTCCACTTT. Amino acid sequence: CASSRGSPDNSPLHF.

This clonotype appeared a few times. The CDR3: CASSKFRAWRNTGELFF. The CDR3 DNA reads as TGTGCCAGCAGCAAATTCAGGGCTTGGAGGAACACCGGGGAGCTGTTTTTT. The V gene is TRBV21-1, the J gene TRBJ2-2; the table's D call TRBD1 went unverified against the DNA. TRBV21-1 represents a pseudogene. The CDR3 has 17 amino acids.

This clonotype was detected many times. The chain carries TRBV7-6 and TRBJ2-1; the D is unclear. Germline lookup yields CDR1 SGHVS and CDR2 FNYEAQ. The V gene lost 4 bases and the J gene lost 6 bases, with 25 bases spanning the gap. This CDR3 has 18 amino acids. Here the CDR3 DNA reads TGTGCCAGCAGCTCCTACCTTCGAGGAGAAGCCAAGGTCAATGAGCAGTTCTTC. Translating it yields CASSSYLRGEAKVNEQFF.

The CDR3 region is CASSLTQGGTDTQYF. CDR3 nucleotide sequence: TGTGCCAGCAGCTTAACACAGGGAGGCACAGATACGCAGTATTTT. The chain carries TRBV7-3 and TRBJ2-3; a weak D match, TRBD1 (6 bases). Per germline, CDR1 SGHTA and CDR2 FQGTGA. Between the trimmed V and J ends, which lost 0 bases and 1 base, there was a span of 8 bases. The CDR3 has 15 amino acids.

This clonotype was seen at least ten times. The chain recombines TRBV2 with TRBJ1-1; TRBD1 aligns across 9 bases. This CDR3 spans 14 amino acids. V trimming: 5 bases; J trimming: 2 bases; junction bases outside the gene matches: 3. Germline CDR1 SNHLY, CDR2 FYNNEI. The CDR3 sequence is CASSTQGANTEAFF. As DNA, the CDR3 is TGTGCCAGCAGTACACAGGGGGCTAACACTGAAGCTTTCTTT.

This clonotype was seen many times. The chain employs TRBV7-8 and TRBJ1-2; D is perhaps TRBD1 (6 bases). The CDR3 spans 14 residues. CDR1 and CDR2 (germline): SGHVS, FQNEAQ. The V end was cut by 6 bases, the J end by 0 bases, with 11 bases between. The CDR3 bases are TGTGCCAGCAGTCAGGGACAATCTAACTATGGCTACACCTTC. This codes for CASSQGQSNYGYTF.

The CDR3 region has the DNA TGCGCCAGCAGCCAAGAGAATTGGGCTGGGGCCAACGTCCTGACTTTC. Protein sequence: CASSQENWAGANVLTF. This sequence joins TRBV4-3 and TRBJ2-6; D unclear. The CDR3 extends over 16 amino acids. The V gene's germline CDR1 is LGHNA and CDR2 YSLEER. V dropped 0 bases and J dropped 2 bases, with 8 bases sitting between them.

V gene TRBV10-3 combines with J gene TRBJ1-2; D ambiguous. With 5 bases removed from V and 4 bases from J, the gap between germline ends came to 8 bases. Germline CDR1 ENHRY, CDR2 SYGVKD. The CDR3 is 12 residues long. CDR3 loop: CAISTDSYGYTF. The CDR3 DNA reads TGTGCCATCAGTACGGACTCCTATGGCTACACCTTC.

The chain has TRBV6-2 or TRBV6-3 and TRBJ2-7; D unclear. The CDR3 has 12 residues. Germline CDR1 reads MNHEY; CDR2 reads SVGEGT. Trimming removed 8 bases at V and 2 bases at J, with 10 bases between. Here the CDR3 DNA reads TGTGCCAGCGGGTATGTGGCCTACGAGCAGTACTTC. Its translation: CASGYVAYEQYF.

The J gene is TRBJ2-1, the V gene TRBV7-9; 11 nucleotides match TRBD1. The CDR3 runs to 16 residues. The V segment lost 2 bases and the J segment 5 bases; nucleotides outside the gene matches: 5. CDR1 and CDR2 from the germline V gene are SEHNR and FQNEAQ (reference sequence). CDR3 in DNA: TGTGCCAGCAGCTTAAATCGGGACAGGGGGAACAATGAGCAGTTCTTC. The encoded protein is CASSLNRDRGNNEQFF.

This clonotype was picked up many times. This rearrangement joins TRBV20-1 to TRBJ2-1; D gene unclear. Germline loops: CDR1 DFQATT, CDR2 SNEGSKA (reference sequence). The CDR3 sequence is 11 residues long. Trimming stripped 2 bases from V and 8 bases from J, with 7 bases between. CDR3 nucleotides: TGCAGTGCTAGATTCGGGTATGAGCAGTTCTTC. It is translated as CSARFGYEQFF.

This clonotype occurred many times. The chain uses TRBV2 and TRBJ1-5; 7 bases are a match to TRBD1. CDR3 length: 16 residues. Trimming removed 5 bases from V and 0 bases from J; junction bases left unmatched: 7. CDR1 SNHLY and CDR2 FYNNEI come from the germline V gene. CDR3 region: CASSKRQGYSNQPQHF. In nucleotides, the CDR3 is TGTGCCAGCAGTAAGAGACAGGGCTATAGCAATCAGCCCCAGCATTTT.

The sample holds many counts of this clonotype. J is TRBJ2-3 and V is TRBV20-1, with 8 positions matching TRBD2. Losses at the gene ends were 1 base for V and 1 base for J; bases not matched to a gene: 10. Germline values: CDR1 DFQATT, CDR2 SNEGSKA (reference sequence). The CDR3 length is 17 residues. The CDR3 is CSARVRRSRGGTDTQYF. The CDR3, as DNA: TGCAGTGCTAGAGTAAGGAGGTCGCGGGGGGGCACAGATACGCAGTATTTT.

The chain carries TRBV4-3 and TRBJ1-1; D perhaps matches TRBD1 (5 bases). The CDR3 runs 15 residues. From germline, CDR1 is LGHNA and CDR2 YSLEER. Trimming removed 4 bases from V and 1 base from J, with 13 bases in between. Here the CDR3 DNA reads TGCGCCAGCAGCCTAGACAGTCAGACGAACACTGAAGCTTTCTTT. Amino acid sequence: CASSLDSQTNTEAFF.

The table lists this clonotype with many counts. V is TRBV28 and J is TRBJ2-1, with D possibly being TRBD1 (6 bases). Trimming removed 6 bases at V and 7 bases at J, with 13 bases between. This CDR3 has 13 amino acids. Germline CDR1 is MDHEN and CDR2 is SYDVKM. The CDR3 region is CASRSGTSNEQFF. Here the CDR3 DNA reads TGTGCCAGCAGATCCGGGACATCGAATGAGCAGTTCTTC.

The genes are TRBV27 and TRBJ1-6, with 11 nucleotides matching TRBD1. With 5 bases clipped from V and 1 base from J, the junction kept 4 bases outside the gene matches. Germline V lookup: CDR1 MNHEY, CDR2 SMNVEV (reference sequence). The CDR3 has 17 amino acids. This CDR3 is CASSPGQGESYNSPLHF. As DNA, the CDR3 is TGTGCCAGCAGTCCGGGACAGGGGGAGTCCTATAATTCACCCCTCCACTTT.

This chain joins TRBV5-1 and TRBJ1-4, with TRBD1 identical over 7 bases. There are 16 residues in the CDR3. V shed 0 bases and J 4 bases; nucleotides not matched to a gene: 6. Germline-derived CDR1 and CDR2 are SGHRS and YFSETQ. The CDR3 sequence is CASSLEGTARNEKLFF. In DNA, the CDR3 is TGCGCCAGCAGCTTGGAGGGGACAGCTCGTAATGAAAAACTGTTTTTT. The variable domain in full, with the rest retrieved from reference TRBV5-1 and TRBJ1-4, is KAGVTQTPRYLIKTRGQQVTLSCSPISGHRSVSWYQQTPGQGLQFLFEYFSETQRNKGNFPGRFSGRQFSNSRSEMNVSTLELGDSALYLCASSLEGTARNEKLFFGSGTQLSVL.

The genes are TRBV10-3 and TRBJ1-1; 8 nucleotides match TRBD1. Trimming removed 10 bases from V and 3 bases from J; junction bases left unmatched: 7. CDR3 length: 13 residues. The germline CDR1 and CDR2 sequences are ENHRY and SYGVKD. The CDR3 region is CATRQGPDTEAFF. In DNA, the CDR3 is TGTGCCACCAGACAGGGGCCAGACACTGAAGCTTTCTTT.

The chain carries TRBV11-2 and TRBJ2-1; 7 nucleotides align to TRBD2. Per germline, CDR1 SGHAT and CDR2 FQNNGV. There are 16 residues in the CDR3. V gave up 5 bases and J gave up 4 bases; unmatched junction bases: 11. The CDR3 DNA is TGTGCCAGCAGCCCTCGTTCAGGGACTATATACAATGAGCAGTTCTTC. Protein sequence: CASSPRSGTIYNEQFF.

This clonotype was found many times. The V gene is TRBV29-1, the J gene TRBJ2-3; D might be TRBD2 (5 bases). The germline V gene encodes CDR1 SQVTM and CDR2 ANQGSEA. This CDR3 has 12 residues. The V end was cut by 5 bases, the J end by 2 bases, with 8 bases between. The CDR3 spells CSVWELTDTQYF. CDR3 DNA: TGCAGCGTTTGGGAGCTCACAGATACGCAGTATTTT.

This clonotype has only a few counts. The chain has TRBV20-1 and TRBJ2-1; no clear D. This CDR3 spans 13 amino acids. Germline CDR1 and CDR2: DFQATT and SNEGSKA (reference sequence). Trimming left V 8 bases short and J 7 bases short, with 18 bases between. CDR3 amino acids: CSSRVRARNEQFF. The DNA for the CDR3 is TGCAGTTCTCGGGTTAGGGCGAGGAATGAGCAGTTCTTC.